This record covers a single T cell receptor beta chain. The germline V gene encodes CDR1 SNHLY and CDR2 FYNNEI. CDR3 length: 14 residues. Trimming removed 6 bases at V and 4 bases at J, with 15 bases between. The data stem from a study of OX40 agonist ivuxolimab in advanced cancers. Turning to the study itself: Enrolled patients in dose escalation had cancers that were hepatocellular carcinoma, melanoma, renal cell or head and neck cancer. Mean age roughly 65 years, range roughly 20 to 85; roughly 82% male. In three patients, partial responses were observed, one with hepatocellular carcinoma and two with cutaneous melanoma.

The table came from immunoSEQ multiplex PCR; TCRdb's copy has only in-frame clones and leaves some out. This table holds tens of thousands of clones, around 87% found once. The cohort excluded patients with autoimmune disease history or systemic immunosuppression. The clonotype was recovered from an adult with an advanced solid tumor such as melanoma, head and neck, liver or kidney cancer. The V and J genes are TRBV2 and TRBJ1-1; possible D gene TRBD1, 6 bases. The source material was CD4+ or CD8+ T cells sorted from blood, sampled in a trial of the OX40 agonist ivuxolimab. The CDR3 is CASSSVGGGTEAFF. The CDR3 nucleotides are TGTGCCAGCAGCTCGGTGGGAGGGGGCACTGAAGCTTTCTTT.